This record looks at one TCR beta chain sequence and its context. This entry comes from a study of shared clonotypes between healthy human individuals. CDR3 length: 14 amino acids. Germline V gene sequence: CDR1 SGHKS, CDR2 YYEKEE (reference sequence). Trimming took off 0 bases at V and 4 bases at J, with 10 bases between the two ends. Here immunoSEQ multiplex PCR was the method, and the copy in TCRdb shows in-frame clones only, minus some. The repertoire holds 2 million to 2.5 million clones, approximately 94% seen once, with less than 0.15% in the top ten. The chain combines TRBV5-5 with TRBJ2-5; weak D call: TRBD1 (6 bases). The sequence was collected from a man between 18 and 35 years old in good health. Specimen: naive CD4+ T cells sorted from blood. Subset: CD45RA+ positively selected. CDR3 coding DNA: TGTGCCAGCAGCTTGGGGGGGCCCGGAGAGACCCAGTACTTC. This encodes CASSLGGPGETQYF.